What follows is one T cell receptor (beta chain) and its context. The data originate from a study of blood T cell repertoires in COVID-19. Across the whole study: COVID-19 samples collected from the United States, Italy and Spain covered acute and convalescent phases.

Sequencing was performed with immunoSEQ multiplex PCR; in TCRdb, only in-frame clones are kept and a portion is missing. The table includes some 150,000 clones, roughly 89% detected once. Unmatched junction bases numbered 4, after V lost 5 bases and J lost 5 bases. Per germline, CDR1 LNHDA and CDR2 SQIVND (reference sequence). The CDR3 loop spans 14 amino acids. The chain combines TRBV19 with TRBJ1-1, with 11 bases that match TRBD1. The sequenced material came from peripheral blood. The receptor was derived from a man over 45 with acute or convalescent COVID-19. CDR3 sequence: CASSLDRGLTEAFF. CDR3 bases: TGTGCCAGTAGTTTGGACAGGGGGCTGACTGAAGCTTTCTTT.